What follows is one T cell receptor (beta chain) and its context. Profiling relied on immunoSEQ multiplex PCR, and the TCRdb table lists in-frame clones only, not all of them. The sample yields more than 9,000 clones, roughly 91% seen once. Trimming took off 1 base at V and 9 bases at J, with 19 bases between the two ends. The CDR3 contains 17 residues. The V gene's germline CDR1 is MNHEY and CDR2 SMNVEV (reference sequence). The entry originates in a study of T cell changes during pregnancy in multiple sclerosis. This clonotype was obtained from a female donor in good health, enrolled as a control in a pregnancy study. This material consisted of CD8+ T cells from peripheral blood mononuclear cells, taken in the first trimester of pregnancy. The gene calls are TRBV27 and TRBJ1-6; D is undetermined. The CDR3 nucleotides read TGTGCCAGCAGTTTATACCCCGGAGGGCCCCCTGGTTCACCCCTCCACTTT. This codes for CASSLYPGGPPGSPLHF.